The rows below give T cell receptor beta chains drawn from one sample of a study of CD8+ T cells in alopecia areata. Clones were read by immunoSEQ multiplex PCR, and TCRdb kept only the in-frame ones, dropping some. The table has some 190,000 clones, roughly 60% seen once; the top ten hold approximately 1%. This material consisted of CD4+ T cells sorted from blood, taken at week 24, from a patient treated with tofacitinib. All receptors come from a human donor with alopecia areata. The CDR3 runs from the conserved cysteine through the conserved F or W. The order of the fields is D gene, V gene, clone size, J gene, CDR3 protein, CDR3 DNA. D genes are given only for firm matches. The listing skips clone size in some rows; elsewhere it reads once, few, many or a size class.

d_call: NA; v_call: TRBV4-3; clone_size: few; j_call: TRBJ2-4; cdr3_aa: CASSQGLRVQDIQYF; cdr3_nt: TGCGCCAGCAGCCAAGGACTCAGGGTTCAGGACATTCAGTACTTC
d_call: NA; v_call: TRBV7-2; clone_size: few; j_call: TRBJ2-3; cdr3_aa: CASSAGGRNADTQYF; cdr3_nt: TGTGCCAGCAGCGCCGGGGGCCGGAATGCAGATACGCAGTATTTT
d_call: NA; v_call: TRBV27; clone_size: NA; j_call: TRBJ1-1; cdr3_aa: CASRTFRTNTEAFF; cdr3_nt: TGTGCCAGCAGGACCTTCAGGACGAACACTGAAGCTTTCTTT
d_call: TRBD1; v_call: TRBV29-1; clone_size: NA; j_call: TRBJ1-1; cdr3_aa: CSVVGTGGNTEAFF; cdr3_nt: TGCAGCGTTGTAGGGACAGGGGGGAACACTGAAGCTTTCTTT
d_call: NA; v_call: TRBV6-5; clone_size: NA; j_call: TRBJ1-1; cdr3_aa: CASSLRWNTEAFF; cdr3_nt: TGTGCCAGCAGCCTCAGGTGGAACACTGAAGCTTTCTTT
d_call: NA; v_call: TRBV18; clone_size: NA; j_call: TRBJ2-7; cdr3_aa: CASSPRGEDRLSSYEQYF; cdr3_nt: TGTGCCAGCTCACCCAGGGGCGAAGACAGGTTAAGCTCCTACGAGCAGTACTTC
d_call: NA; v_call: TRBV29-1; clone_size: NA; j_call: TRBJ2-3; cdr3_aa: CSAAFSTDTQYF; cdr3_nt: TGCAGCGCAGCATTTAGCACAGATACGCAGTATTTT
d_call: TRBD1; v_call: TRBV5-6; clone_size: NA; j_call: TRBJ2-3; cdr3_aa: CASSFLTGGTDTQYF; cdr3_nt: TGTGCCAGCAGCTTCCTGACAGGGGGCACAGATACGCAGTATTTT
d_call: NA; v_call: TRBV19; clone_size: NA; j_call: TRBJ2-7; cdr3_aa: CASSSQGSNDEQYF; cdr3_nt: TGTGCCAGTAGTAGCCAGGGGAGTAACGACGAGCAGTACTTC
d_call: NA; v_call: TRBV4-3; clone_size: NA; j_call: TRBJ2-1; cdr3_aa: CASSQDSGFNEQFF; cdr3_nt: TGCGCCAGCAGCCAAGATTCAGGTTTCAATGAGCAGTTCTTC
d_call: NA; v_call: TRBV29-1; clone_size: NA; j_call: TRBJ1-4; cdr3_aa: CSVRVGTRLFF; cdr3_nt: TGCAGCGTTCGGGTCGGAACACGACTGTTTTTT
d_call: TRBD1; v_call: TRBV29-1; clone_size: few; j_call: TRBJ2-7; cdr3_aa: CSVGTGQGRYEQYF; cdr3_nt: TGCAGCGTGGGCACGGGACAGGGGAGATACGAGCAGTACTTC
d_call: NA; v_call: TRBV15; clone_size: NA; j_call: TRBJ2-6; cdr3_aa: CATSITGTGANVLTF; cdr3_nt: TGTGCCACCAGCATAACAGGGACTGGGGCCAACGTCCTGACTTTC
d_call: TRBD2; v_call: TRBV11-3; clone_size: NA; j_call: TRBJ2-5; cdr3_aa: CASSLDSGGMETQYF; cdr3_nt: TGTGCCAGCAGCTTAGATAGCGGGGGGATGGAGACCCAGTACTTC
d_call: NA; v_call: TRBV2; clone_size: few; j_call: TRBJ1-2; cdr3_aa: CASSLSGYTF; cdr3_nt: TGTGCCAGCAGTCTTAGTGGCTACACCTTC
d_call: NA; v_call: TRBV7-2; clone_size: NA; j_call: TRBJ2-1; cdr3_aa: CASTKDRAYNEQFF; cdr3_nt: TGTGCCAGCACCAAGGACAGAGCCTACAATGAGCAGTTCTTC
d_call: TRBD2; v_call: TRBV4-3; clone_size: NA; j_call: TRBJ2-2; cdr3_aa: CASSQEGGGADPGELFF; cdr3_nt: TGCGCCAGCAGCCAAGAGGGCGGGGGGGCCGACCCCGGGGAGCTGTTTTTT
d_call: NA; v_call: TRBV29-1; clone_size: few; j_call: TRBJ2-1; cdr3_aa: CSVSNEQFF; cdr3_nt: TGCAGCGTAAGCAATGAGCAGTTCTTC
d_call: TRBD2; v_call: TRBV6-1; clone_size: NA; j_call: TRBJ2-7; cdr3_aa: CASRAGGFSSYEQYF; cdr3_nt: TGTGCCAGCCGAGCGGGGGGGTTTAGCTCCTACGAGCAGTACTTC
d_call: NA; v_call: TRBV30; clone_size: NA; j_call: TRBJ1-6; cdr3_aa: CAWSRPGRRDSPLHF; cdr3_nt: TGTGCCTGGAGCCGACCCGGGCGTCGCGATTCACCCCTCCACTTT
d_call: NA; v_call: TRBV7-2; clone_size: few; j_call: TRBJ1-2; cdr3_aa: CASSSDESYGYTF; cdr3_nt: TGTGCCAGCAGCTCAGACGAGTCCTATGGCTACACCTTC
d_call: NA; v_call: TRBV5-6; clone_size: NA; j_call: TRBJ1-1; cdr3_aa: CASSLGAMNTEAFF; cdr3_nt: TGTGCCAGCAGCCTGGGGGCTATGAACACTGAAGCTTTCTTT
d_call: TRBD2; v_call: TRBV9; clone_size: NA; j_call: TRBJ2-1; cdr3_aa: CASSVDPAGSEQFF; cdr3_nt: TGTGCCAGCAGCGTTGACCCAGCGGGGAGTGAGCAGTTCTTC
d_call: NA; v_call: TRBV4-3; clone_size: NA; j_call: TRBJ2-6; cdr3_aa: CASSQDKVEQTPSGANVLTF; cdr3_nt: TGCGCCAGCAGCCAAGATAAGGTGGAACAGACACCATCTGGGGCCAACGTCCTGACTTTC
d_call: NA; v_call: TRBV5-6; clone_size: NA; j_call: TRBJ1-1; cdr3_aa: CASSLTGREAFF; cdr3_nt: TGTGCCAGCAGCCTAACAGGGCGAGAAGCTTTCTTT
d_call: NA; v_call: TRBV7-2; clone_size: NA; j_call: TRBJ1-6; cdr3_aa: CASTRPNSPLHF; cdr3_nt: TGTGCCAGCACCCGTCCCAATTCACCCCTCCACTTT
d_call: NA; v_call: TRBV30; clone_size: NA; j_call: TRBJ1-2; cdr3_aa: CAWSGGGYTF; cdr3_nt: TGTGCCTGGAGTGGAGGTGGCTACACCTTC
d_call: NA; v_call: TRBV5-1; clone_size: NA; j_call: TRBJ2-3; cdr3_aa: CASRGILSTDTQYF; cdr3_nt: TGCGCCAGCAGAGGGATACTTAGCACAGATACGCAGTATTTT
d_call: NA; v_call: TRBV18; clone_size: NA; j_call: TRBJ1-2; cdr3_aa: CASSPPGTPAYGYTF; cdr3_nt: TGTGCCAGCTCACCACCCGGGACACCCGCCTATGGCTACACCTTC
d_call: NA; v_call: TRBV5-6; clone_size: few; j_call: TRBJ2-4; cdr3_aa: CASSFQGRQNIQYF; cdr3_nt: TGTGCCAGCAGCTTTCAGGGGCGCCAAAACATTCAGTACTTC
d_call: NA; v_call: TRBV29-1; clone_size: NA; j_call: TRBJ1-1; cdr3_aa: CSGRWNTEAFF; cdr3_nt: TGCAGCGGTCGGTGGAACACTGAAGCTTTCTTT
d_call: NA; v_call: TRBV7-2; clone_size: once; j_call: TRBJ2-7; cdr3_aa: CASSRTSRDSYEQYF; cdr3_nt: TGTGCCAGCAGTCGAACCTCCCGGGACTCCTACGAGCAGTACTTC
d_call: TRBD1; v_call: TRBV2; clone_size: NA; j_call: TRBJ1-2; cdr3_aa: CASSEWTGGSDGYTF; cdr3_nt: TGTGCCAGCAGTGAATGGACAGGGGGAAGCGATGGCTACACCTTC
d_call: NA; v_call: TRBV4-1; clone_size: NA; j_call: TRBJ2-3; cdr3_aa: CASSPETPSTDTQYF; cdr3_nt: TGCGCCAGCAGCCCCGAGACTCCTAGCACAGATACGCAGTATTTT
d_call: NA; v_call: TRBV30; clone_size: NA; j_call: TRBJ2-3; cdr3_aa: CAWSVGHAGSGDTQYF; cdr3_nt: TGTGCCTGGAGCGTGGGTCACGCGGGGTCTGGGGATACGCAGTATTTT
d_call: TRBD2; v_call: TRBV11-3; clone_size: few; j_call: TRBJ2-1; cdr3_aa: CASSLGLAGANEQFF; cdr3_nt: TGTGCCAGCAGCTTAGGTCTAGCGGGGGCCAATGAGCAGTTCTTC